This T cell receptor (beta chain) was identified in a study of cytomegalovirus exposure and HLA in healthy donors. Both 60 Vbeta primers and 13 Jbeta primers went into the PCR. Data came from immunoSEQ multiplex PCR; TCRdb stores just in-frame clones and leaves some out. The sample includes 150,000 or so clones, approximately 74% of them seen just once. Sequencing input: PBMCs. The source is a man between 18 and 35 years old in good health and CMV-seropositive.

CDR3 DNA sequence: TGCGCCAGCAGCCCAACATCTGGGGCCAACGTCCTGACTTTC. It codes for CASSPTSGANVLTF. This chain connects TRBV5-1 to TRBJ2-6; no firm D call. Trimming shortened V by 4 bases and J by 1 base, and 6 bases separated the two germline ends. The CDR3 runs to 14 residues. Germline CDR1 reads SGHRS; CDR2 reads YFSETQ.